A selection of T cell receptor beta chains follows, all from one sample in a study of blood T cells in healthy people across ages. A single record per CDR3 protein comes from TCRdb applying MiXCR to the 5' RACE reads. The data show roughly 1.4 million distinct CDR3 sequences, 45% to 70% seen once. The specimen sequenced was blood. The receptors were sampled from a man in his late teens or twenties in good health. Both conserved end residues are part of each CDR3. D genes are given only for firm matches. Some rows have no size entry. The others give once, few or many, or a class for an expanded clone.

CDR3aa: CAISGWAGGPTNTEAFF
CDR3nt: TGTGCCATCAGTGGGTGGGCTGGGGGCCCCACCAACACTGAAGCTTTCTTT
j_gene: TRBJ1-1
abundance: .
d_gene: .
v_gene: TRBV10-3

CDR3aa: CASSLYSKPETQYF
CDR3nt: TGTGCCAGCAGTTTATACAGTAAACCAGAGACCCAGTACTTC
j_gene: TRBJ2-5
abundance: few
d_gene: .
v_gene: TRBV27

CDR3aa: CASSSVEGLGGYTF
CDR3nt: TGTGCCAGCAGCTCTGTTGAGGGGCTTGGTGGCTACACCTTC
j_gene: TRBJ1-2
abundance: few
d_gene: .
v_gene: TRBV6-5

CDR3aa: CAISELTGTSGSDTQYF
CDR3nt: TGTGCCATCAGTGAGCTCACCGGGACTAGCGGGAGTGATACGCAGTATTTT
j_gene: TRBJ2-3
abundance: few
d_gene: TRBD2
v_gene: TRBV10-3

CDR3aa: CASKYRAGGEVTDTQYF
CDR3nt: TGTGCCAGCAAATACCGGGCAGGGGGGGAGGTCACAGATACGCAGTATTTT
j_gene: TRBJ2-3
abundance: once
d_gene: .
v_gene: TRBV27

CDR3aa: CASSDDPRNSPLGTEVFF
CDR3nt: TGTGCCAGCAGTGACGACCCGCGGAACAGCCCTTTAGGCACTGAAGTTTTCTTT
j_gene: TRBJ1-1
abundance: .
d_gene: .
v_gene: TRBV6-1

CDR3aa: CAISDGGYIQYF
CDR3nt: TGTGCCATCAGTGACGGGGGTTACATTCAGTACTTC
j_gene: TRBJ2-4
abundance: .
d_gene: .
v_gene: TRBV10-3

CDR3aa: CASSQDQAYPSYEQYF
CDR3nt: TGCGCCAGCAGCCAAGATCAGGCATACCCATCTTACGAGCAGTACTTC
j_gene: TRBJ2-7
abundance: .
d_gene: .
v_gene: TRBV4-3

CDR3aa: CSASRPGQNGPDTQYF
CDR3nt: TGCAGTGCTAGTCGCCCCGGGCAAAATGGCCCAGATACGCAGTATTTT
j_gene: TRBJ2-3
abundance: .
d_gene: .
v_gene: TRBV20-1

CDR3aa: CASSQMTFSTDTQYF
CDR3nt: TGTGCCAGCAGCCAAATGACATTTAGCACAGATACGCAGTATTTT
j_gene: TRBJ2-3
abundance: .
d_gene: .
v_gene: TRBV4-2

CDR3aa: CASSLDQPREQYF
CDR3nt: TGTGCCAGCAGCTTAGACCAGCCCCGTGAGCAGTACTTC
j_gene: TRBJ2-5
abundance: .
d_gene: .
v_gene: TRBV7-6

CDR3aa: CASSQREGVYNEQFF
CDR3nt: TGTGCCAGCAGCCAACGGGAGGGGGTCTACAATGAGCAGTTCTTC
j_gene: TRBJ2-1
abundance: .
d_gene: TRBD2
v_gene: TRBV3-1

CDR3aa: CASATQYF
CDR3nt: TGTGCCAGCGCTACGCAGTATTTT
j_gene: TRBJ2-3
abundance: .
d_gene: .
v_gene: TRBV2

CDR3aa: CASSSGGRTYGYTF
CDR3nt: TGTGCCAGCAGCTCAGGGGGCAGGACATATGGCTACACCTTC
j_gene: TRBJ1-2
abundance: few
d_gene: TRBD1
v_gene: TRBV12-3/TRBV12-4

CDR3aa: CASSQEGQGTSNYGYTF
CDR3nt: TGCGCCAGCAGCCAAGAAGGGCAGGGAACTTCTAACTATGGCTACACCTTC
j_gene: TRBJ1-2
abundance: .
d_gene: .
v_gene: TRBV4-3

CDR3aa: CASSSRQEYEQYF
CDR3nt: TGCGCCAGCAGCTCGCGACAGGAGTACGAGCAGTACTTC
j_gene: TRBJ2-7
abundance: once
d_gene: .
v_gene: TRBV4-1

CDR3aa: CASSYSMDTEAFF
CDR3nt: TGTGCCAGCAGTTACTCGATGGACACTGAAGCTTTCTTT
j_gene: TRBJ1-1
abundance: few
d_gene: .
v_gene: TRBV6-5

CDR3aa: CASSYSENAYEQYF
CDR3nt: TGTGCCAGCAGTTACTCGGAAAACGCCTACGAGCAGTACTTC
j_gene: TRBJ2-7
abundance: .
d_gene: .
v_gene: TRBV6-5

CDR3aa: CASNKQIWTEAFF
CDR3nt: TGTGCCAGCAATAAACAGATTTGGACTGAAGCTTTCTTT
j_gene: TRBJ1-1
abundance: .
d_gene: .
v_gene: TRBV7-9

CDR3aa: CASSLEGQWQPQHF
CDR3nt: TGTGCCAGCAGTTTAGAGGGACAGTGGCAGCCCCAGCATTTT
j_gene: TRBJ1-5
abundance: .
d_gene: TRBD1
v_gene: TRBV12-3/TRBV12-4

CDR3aa: CASSLKGTHGYTF
CDR3nt: TGCGCCAGCAGCTTGAAGGGGACTCATGGCTACACCTTC
j_gene: TRBJ1-2
abundance: once
d_gene: .
v_gene: TRBV5-1

CDR3aa: CASSLTEGRYEQFF
CDR3nt: TGTGCCAGCAGTTTGACGGAGGGAAGGTATGAGCAGTTCTTC
j_gene: TRBJ2-1
abundance: .
d_gene: .
v_gene: TRBV12-3/TRBV12-4

CDR3aa: CASTSTLGQGTEAFF
CDR3nt: .
j_gene: TRBJ1-1
abundance: .
d_gene: .
v_gene: TRBV5-1

CDR3aa: CSVGPRTGDGLGGYTF
CDR3nt: TGCAGCGTTGGGCCAAGGACAGGGGACGGGTTAGGTGGCTACACCTTC
j_gene: TRBJ1-2
abundance: .
d_gene: TRBD1
v_gene: TRBV29-1

CDR3aa: CASSDPGANYGYTF
CDR3nt: TGTGCCAGCAGTGATCCAGGGGCTAACTATGGCTACACCTTC
j_gene: TRBJ1-2
abundance: .
d_gene: .
v_gene: TRBV2

CDR3aa: CASSLLVPGADHSYEQYF
CDR3nt: TGTGCCAGCAGTTTATTAGTGCCGGGAGCGGATCACTCCTATGAGCAGTACTTC
j_gene: TRBJ2-7
abundance: .
d_gene: .
v_gene: TRBV27

CDR3aa: CASSYPVRRVTYSNQPQHF
CDR3nt: TGTGCCAGCAGTTATCCGGTCCGCAGGGTGACTTATAGCAATCAGCCCCAGCATTTT
j_gene: TRBJ1-5
abundance: .
d_gene: .
v_gene: TRBV6-2/TRBV6-3

CDR3aa: CASSLQASRDGGTDTQYF
CDR3nt: TGTGCCAGCAGCTTGCAGGCTAGCAGGGATGGAGGCACAGATACGCAGTATTTT
j_gene: TRBJ2-3
abundance: .
d_gene: .
v_gene: TRBV7-2

CDR3aa: CASSSGGQGAVEQYF
CDR3nt: TGTGCCAGCAGCTCAGGAGGACAGGGGGCAGTCGAGCAGTACTTC
j_gene: TRBJ2-7
abundance: .
d_gene: TRBD1
v_gene: TRBV11-3

CDR3aa: CSVAAGDKGYTF
CDR3nt: TGCAGCGTTGCAGCGGGGGACAAGGGCTACACCTTC
j_gene: TRBJ1-2
abundance: .
d_gene: .
v_gene: TRBV29-1

CDR3aa: CASSLSAGANVLTF
CDR3nt: TGTGCCAGCAGTTTATCAGCTGGGGCCAACGTCCTGACTTTC
j_gene: TRBJ2-6
abundance: few
d_gene: .
v_gene: TRBV27

CDR3aa: CASRSRTGSYEQYF
CDR3nt: TGTGCCAGCAGATCCCGGACAGGGTCCTACGAGCAGTACTTC
j_gene: TRBJ2-7
abundance: .
d_gene: TRBD1
v_gene: TRBV5-6

CDR3aa: CASSLLRSYNEQFF
CDR3nt: TGTGCCAGCAGCTTACTCCGGTCCTACAATGAGCAGTTCTTC
j_gene: TRBJ2-1
abundance: .
d_gene: .
v_gene: TRBV7-2

CDR3aa: CATSDLTGTDTQYF
CDR3nt: TGTGCCACCAGTGATTTAACCGGGACAGATACGCAGTATTTT
j_gene: TRBJ2-3
abundance: .
d_gene: .
v_gene: TRBV24-1

CDR3aa: CSAPTGFFSMNTEAFF
CDR3nt: TGCAGTGCTCCAACAGGGTTTTTCTCCATGAACACTGAAGCTTTCTTT
j_gene: TRBJ1-1
abundance: many
d_gene: .
v_gene: TRBV20-1

CDR3aa: CASSWETSGYNEQFF
CDR3nt: TGTGCCAGCAGTTGGGAGACTAGCGGATACAATGAGCAGTTCTTC
j_gene: TRBJ2-1
abundance: few
d_gene: TRBD2
v_gene: TRBV6-5

CDR3aa: CASSFTNRGLYNEQFF
CDR3nt: TGTGCCAGCAGCTTTACTAACAGGGGGCTTTACAATGAGCAGTTCTTC
j_gene: TRBJ2-1
abundance: .
d_gene: TRBD1
v_gene: TRBV7-2

CDR3aa: CASSEDRLGEQYF
CDR3nt: TGTGCCAGCAGCGAGGACAGATTGGGCGAGCAGTACTTC
j_gene: TRBJ2-7
abundance: .
d_gene: .
v_gene: TRBV11-2

CDR3aa: CASSKPRTNEQFF
CDR3nt: TGTGCCAGCAGTAAACCCCGGACCAATGAGCAGTTCTTC
j_gene: TRBJ2-1
abundance: .
d_gene: .
v_gene: TRBV6-5

CDR3aa: CSVSGDIGGSDGYTF
CDR3nt: TGCAGCGTTTCAGGGGACATTGGGGGTTCAGACGGCTACACCTTC
j_gene: TRBJ1-2
abundance: .
d_gene: .
v_gene: TRBV29-1

CDR3aa: CSARRDPGQGTGEAFF
CDR3nt: TGCAGTGCTAGACGGGACCCGGGACAGGGGACTGGTGAAGCTTTCTTT
j_gene: TRBJ1-1
abundance: .
d_gene: TRBD1
v_gene: TRBV20-1

CDR3aa: CASSERGYRDPSYEQYF
CDR3nt: TGTGCCAGCAGTGAAAGGGGGTACAGGGACCCAAGTTACGAGCAGTACTTC
j_gene: TRBJ2-7
abundance: .
d_gene: .
v_gene: TRBV6-1

CDR3aa: CASSRTANEKLFF
CDR3nt: TGTGCCAGCTCCCGGACTGCGAATGAAAAACTGTTTTTT
j_gene: TRBJ1-4
abundance: few
d_gene: .
v_gene: TRBV5-6

CDR3aa: CASFGAWEGNTEAFF
CDR3nt: TGTGCCAGCTTTGGCGCATGGGAGGGAAACACTGAAGCTTTCTTT
j_gene: TRBJ1-1
abundance: .
d_gene: .
v_gene: TRBV7-9

CDR3aa: CSARRFWDKPTGELFF
CDR3nt: TGCAGTGCTCGGAGGTTCTGGGACAAGCCCACCGGGGAGCTGTTTTTT
j_gene: TRBJ2-2
abundance: .
d_gene: .
v_gene: TRBV20-1

CDR3aa: CASSQDYQRLNTEAFF
CDR3nt: TGCGCCAGCAGCCAAGATTATCAGCGTCTGAACACTGAAGCTTTCTTT
j_gene: TRBJ1-1
abundance: once
d_gene: .
v_gene: TRBV4-3